One and the same sample provided the 25 T cell receptor beta chains below, sequenced in a study of tumor-infiltrating lymphocytes in primary liver carcinoma. Bulk tissue was left unsorted, and RNA and DNA were co-extracted from about 20-30 mg of it. TCR beta cDNA came from about 0.55 ug total RNA, primed with a constant-region primer. Slightly modified ARM-PCR served as the procedure for the TCR beta libraries. These libraries came from three rounds of nested multiplex PCR. Researchers ran the first two PCR rounds for about 11 cycles each with TRBV1-TRBV30 forward primers and a C-beta reverse primer. TCRdb reprocessed the multiplex PCR reads via MiXCR and lists one record per CDR3 protein. The sample has about 100,000 distinct CDR3 sequences, about 67% seen once; the top ten hold 9.5% to 15%. The sequenced sample consisted of liver tumor tissue from sampling region 2. Subset specified: tumor region T2, inferior pole. The receptors derive from a woman aged 55 to 70 with primary liver carcinoma and hepatitis B virus infection.

The sample holds many counts of this clonotype. The genes are TRBV28 and TRBJ1-1; D perhaps matches TRBD1 (5 bases). Germline values: CDR1 MDHEN, CDR2 SYDVKM. V was pared by 2 bases and J by 1 base, with 11 bases between. The CDR3 is 15 residues long. The CDR3 region has the DNA TGTGCCAGCAGTTTAGTTGACAGTAAGAACACTGAAGCTTTCTTT. Amino acids: CASSLVDSKNTEAFF.

As to this clonotype: This may be a read error, as it is one base from a much larger clone. The chain couples TRBV5-1 to TRBJ2-3, with no clear D. Trimming stripped 6 bases from V and 5 bases from J, with 7 bases between. Germline CDR1 and CDR2: SGHRS and YFSETQ. The CDR3 runs to 11 residues. The CDR3 DNA reads TGCGCCAGCAACATGGTAGATACGCAGTATTTT. It translates to CASNMVDTQYF. The entire variable domain, with the rest obtained from reference TRBV5-1 and TRBJ2-3, is as follows: KAGVTQTPRYLIKTRGQQVTLSCSPISGHRSVSWYQQTPGQGLQFLFEYFSETQRNKGNFPGRFSGRQFSNSRSEMNVSTLELGDSALYLCASNMVDTQYFGPGTRLTVL.

A word on this clonotype: The final CDR3 position lacks the conserved phenylalanine or tryptophan, pointing to a likely read error. The V call is TRBV29-1, the J call TRBJ2-3, with unresolved D. Looked up from germline, CDR1 is SQVTM and CDR2 is ANQGSEA. The CDR3 contains 15 residues. CDR3 in amino acids: CSVGKSSTSTDTQYL. CDR3 coding DNA: TGCAGTGTGGGGAAGTCAAGTACTAGCACAGATACGCAGTATCTT.

As concerns this clonotype: It may be a read error: a sequence one base away is much more abundant. The chain employs TRBV5-8 and TRBJ1-1; 8 bases match TRBD1. Germline CDR1 and CDR2: SGHTS and YDEGEE. This CDR3 spans 16 amino acids. The CDR3 reads CARSLGQGTGNTEAFF. The CDR3 DNA follows: TGTGCCAGGAGCTTAGGACAGGGTACGGGGAACACTGAAGCTTTCTTT.

To note about this clonotype: An end of the junction does not agree with germline; a read error may underlie this. DNA for the CDR3: TGTGCCATCAGCACGAGAACAGGGTCGCACGGGGAGCTGTTTTTT. It codes for CAISTRTGSHGELFF. The V call is TRBV7-9, the J call TRBJ2-2; the D gene is possibly TRBD1 (6 bases). The CDR3 is 15 amino acids. Germline lookup yields CDR1 SEHNR and CDR2 FQNEAQ (reference sequence).

For this clonotype: Just one base apart from a much larger clone, this may be a read error. The V gene is TRBV28, the J gene TRBJ1-2, with 8 bases matching TRBD1. CDR3 length: 12 amino acids. Germline values: CDR1 MDHEN, CDR2 SYDVKM. The ends lost 7 bases at V and 8 bases at J; junction bases unmatched: 6. The CDR3 loop is CASNRGCKGYTF. The CDR3 DNA reads as TGTGCCAGCAACAGGGGGTGTAAGGGCTACACCTTC.

Remarks on this clonotype: It may be a read error: a sequence one base away is much more abundant. The CDR3 sequence: CATCAGDLLQETQYF. As DNA, the CDR3 is TGTGCCACCTGTGCAGGGGACCTGCTTCAAGAGACCCAGTACTTC. The gene calls are TRBV24-1 and TRBJ2-5, with a tentative D call TRBD1 (6 bases). The germline V and J ends were trimmed by 9 bases and 2 bases, with 18 bases remaining between them. This CDR3 comprises 15 residues. Germline lookup yields CDR1 KGHDR and CDR2 SFDVKD.

This clonotype occurred many times. This chain joins TRBV29-1 and TRBJ2-3, with D perhaps TRBD2 (7 bases). Trimming removed 1 base at V and 3 bases at J, with 17 bases between. In germline, CDR1 is SQVTM, CDR2 ANQGSEA. This CDR3 contains 16 residues. The CDR3 nucleotides read TGCAGCGTTGAAGTTGGGGGGGGCCGGCGGACAGATACGCAGTATTTT. Translation: CSVEVGGGRRTDTQYF.

This clonotype was seen ten or more times. The chain combines TRBV12-3 or TRBV12-4 with TRBJ1-5; 7 bases are shared with TRBD1. J was trimmed by 7 bases and V by 2 bases; bases with no gene match: 5. This CDR3 region has 14 residues. CDR3 loop: CASSLRYRGQPQHF. CDR3 bases: TGTGCCAGCAGTTTACGCTACAGGGGCCAGCCCCAGCATTTT.

The chain carries TRBV28 and TRBJ2-1; D remains ambiguous. This CDR3 is built from 12 residues. Germline assignment: CDR1 MDHEN and CDR2 SYDVKM. V lost 7 bases, J lost 8 bases, and 12 bases lay in between. DNA for the CDR3: TGTGCCAGCACTTTTTCGGCCGATGAGCAGTTCTTC. This gives the protein CASTFSADEQFF.

The table lists this clonotype with many counts. The chain couples TRBV5-4 to TRBJ2-1, with D perhaps assigned TRBD1 or TRBD2 (5 bases each). V dropped 2 bases and J dropped 7 bases, with 16 bases sitting between them. The CDR3 is 15 residues long. CDR1 is SGHNT and CDR2 is YYREEE in the germline V gene (reference sequence). CDR3 nucleotide sequence: TGTGCCAGCAGCTTCACTTCGGGACCCACTAATGAGCAGTTCTTC. Translating gives CASSFTSGPTNEQFF.

This clonotype came up a few times. V is TRBV28 and J is TRBJ1-1, with D uncertain. V shed 3 bases and J shed 0 bases, with 11 bases lying between them. Germline CDR1 reads MDHEN; CDR2 reads SYDVKM. The CDR3 has 15 amino acids. This CDR3 is CASSLAAMVNTEAFF. The CDR3 DNA follows: TGTGCCAGCAGTTTGGCAGCCATGGTGAACACTGAAGCTTTCTTT.

As concerns this clonotype: An end of the junction does not agree with germline; a read error may underlie this. CDR3 DNA sequence: TGTGCCGGCAGTCCCTGGGACATAAATTACAATGAGCAGTTCTTC. Translated: CAGSPWDINYNEQFF. The chain links TRBV12-3 or TRBV12-4 to TRBJ2-1; D might be TRBD1 (6 bases). The CDR3 loop spans 15 amino acids.

A remark on this clonotype: The missing conserved phenylalanine or tryptophan at the end of this CDR3 makes a read error likely. The genes are TRBV6-5 and TRBJ2-2; 9 bases match TRBD1. The CDR3 is made up of 14 amino acids. The germline CDR1 and CDR2 sequences are MNHEY and SVGAGI. The CDR3 sequence: CASRGQGITGELFL. CDR3 DNA: TGTGCCAGCAGAGGACAGGGGATCACCGGCGAGCTGTTTCTT.

This clonotype has just a few counts. This clone may be a read error of a much larger clone one base away. V and J are TRBV12-3 or TRBV12-4 and TRBJ1-2, with 8 bases identical to TRBD1. J lost 9 bases, V lost 3 bases, and 6 bases had no gene match. The CDR3 totals 13 residues. CDR3 amino acids: CASSFGQGASYTF. Written as DNA, the CDR3 is TGTGCCAGCAGTTTCGGGCAGGGGGCTAGCTACACCTTC.

The CDR3: CASSYARQGVSYF. The CDR3 region has the DNA TGTGCCAGCAGCTATGCGAGGCAGGGGGTATCGTACTTC. The chain recombines TRBV5-8 with TRBJ2-5; TRBD1 matches at 7 bases. Trimming cost V 3 bases and J 13 bases; bases outside gene matches: 12. The CDR3 has 13 amino acids. Germline CDR1 and CDR2: SGHTS and YDEGEE.

This clonotype was counted many times. The chain has TRBV4-2 and TRBJ2-1; 7 nucleotides line up with TRBD2. This CDR3 comprises 15 residues. V shed 4 bases and J 3 bases; nucleotides not matched to a gene: 6. CDR1 and CDR2 from the germline V gene are LGHNA and YNFKEQ. Here the CDR3 DNA reads TGTGCCAGCAGCCTGGCTAGCGGAATCTACAATGAGCAGTTCTTC. It translates to CASSLASGIYNEQFF.

The V gene is TRBV4-2, the J gene TRBJ2-2; TRBD2 aligns across 8 bases. The CDR3 is 18 amino acids. Germline values: CDR1 LGHNA, CDR2 YNFKEQ. This CDR3 reads CVSSQEVTGGPHTGELFF. CDR3 DNA sequence: TGTGTCAGTAGCCAAGAGGTAACGGGAGGGCCTCACACCGGGGAGCTGTTTTTT.

Turning to this clonotype: A single base separates this from a much larger clone, so it may be a read error. The chain couples TRBV7-9 to TRBJ1-1; D may be TRBD1 (5 bases). The germline V gene has CDR1 SEHNR and CDR2 FQNEAQ (reference sequence). The CDR3 spans 14 residues. The CDR3 region has the DNA TGTGCCAGCAGCCTGACAAGGGGCAACACTGAAGTTTTCTTT. This codes for CASSLTRGNTEVFF.

With respect to this clonotype: This clone may be a read error of a much larger clone one base away. The rearrangement uses TRBV5-1 and TRBJ2-7, with no clear D. This CDR3 is 12 amino acids long. The germline gives CDR1 SGHRS, CDR2 YFSETQ. CDR3 protein: CVSSPNPYEQYF. The CDR3 nucleotides read TGCGTCAGCAGCCCCAATCCCTACGAGCAGTACTTC.

Concerning this clonotype: The conserved phenylalanine or tryptophan is not found at the CDR3 terminus, so this likely reflects a read error. The rearrangement uses TRBV11-2 and TRBJ2-1; no definite D call. Germline CDR1 reads SGHAT; CDR2 reads FQNNGV. The CDR3 is 13 residues long. The CDR3, as DNA: TGTGCCAGTAGCTTTGAACAGTACAATAAGCAGTTCTTA. Protein: CASSFEQYNKQFL.

The V call is TRBV19, the J call TRBJ2-1, with 7 bases lining up with TRBD2. Germline CDR1 LNHDA, CDR2 SQIVND (reference sequence). Unmatched junction bases numbered 16, after V lost 7 bases and J lost 1 base. This CDR3 contains 18 residues. The CDR3 nucleotides read TGTGCCAGTAATGTCGGCGGACTAGTGGGGAAATCCTACAATGAGCAGTTCTTC. Translated: CASNVGGLVGKSYNEQFF.

This clonotype turned up a few times. The gene calls are TRBV7-9 and TRBJ2-1; 7 positions agree with TRBD2. This CDR3 is 14 amino acids long. The V segment lost 5 bases and the J segment 10 bases; nucleotides outside the gene matches: 11. Germline loops: CDR1 SEHNR, CDR2 FQNEAQ (reference sequence). CDR3 residues: CASSLLTGGQEQFF. In DNA form, the CDR3 reads TGTGCCAGCAGCCTTCTAACGGGAGGTCAGGAGCAGTTCTTC.

This clonotype was counted ten times or more. This rearrangement joins TRBV12-3 or TRBV12-4 to TRBJ2-3; 10 positions agree with TRBD1. CDR3 length equals 16 residues. V lost 1 base, J lost 2 bases, and 3 bases stayed unmatched. CDR3 region: CASSLGDRGPTDTQYF. For the CDR3, the DNA is TGTGCCAGCAGTTTAGGGGACAGGGGACCCACAGATACGCAGTATTTT.

In this sample, this clonotype turned up many times. V is TRBV5-5 and J is TRBJ2-1; D uncertain. CDR1 and CDR2 (germline): SGHKS, YYEKEE (reference sequence). The CDR3 length is 15 residues. Trimming left V 4 bases short and J 9 bases short, with 20 bases between. DNA for the CDR3: TGTGCCAGCAGCAGCATGAGCGAGCCTCGGATTGAGCAGTTCTTC. Protein: CASSSMSEPRIEQFF.